One sample yielded the 32 T cell receptor beta chains listed below, sequenced in a study of T cell responses to AZD1222 COVID-19 vaccine. Some clones are missing from TCRdb's copy, which holds only in-frame ones; the method was immunoSEQ multiplex PCR. The repertoire has fewer than 150,000 clones, nearly 95% of them found once; the top ten carry about 0.91%. The specimen comprised peripheral blood, sampled on day 0 of AZD1222 vaccination. Receptor source: an adult in good health.

V is TRBV9 and J is TRBJ1-1; D unclear. The V gene's germline CDR1 is SGDLS and CDR2 YYNGEE. The length of the CDR3 is 14 residues. Trimming shortened V by 3 bases and J by 1 base, and 10 bases separated the two germline ends. The CDR3: CASSAGRWNTEAFF. CDR3 sequence (DNA): TGTGCCAGCAGCGCCGGACGTTGGAACACTGAAGCTTTCTTT.

The V gene is TRBV6-5, the J gene TRBJ1-2, with D possibly being TRBD1 (5 bases). Deletions cut 5 bases from V and 8 bases from J, with 15 bases between. Looked up from germline, CDR1 is MNHEY and CDR2 is SVGAGI. This CDR3 spans 13 amino acids. The CDR3 region has the DNA TGTGCCAGCAGTAGATGGGCCCGGGACGGCTACACCTTC. Amino acid sequence: CASSRWARDGYTF.

This clone was seen just once. The chain joins TRBV5-1 to TRBJ2-2; D is perhaps TRBD2 (5 bases). V gave up 0 bases and J gave up 0 bases, with 6 bases separating them. CDR3 length equals 15 residues. Germline lookup yields CDR1 SGHRS and CDR2 YFSETQ. The CDR3 protein is CASSLAGANTGELFF. The DNA of the CDR3 is TGCGCCAGCAGCTTGGCCGGGGCGAACACCGGGGAGCTGTTTTTT.

In the case of this clone: Sequence at one end of the junction differs from germline and may be a read error. The chain joins TRBV14 to TRBJ1-1, with D maybe TRBD1 (6 bases). Germline assignment: CDR1 SGHDN and CDR2 FVKESK. The CDR3 sequence is 15 residues long. The CDR3: CSRGRGLTNDTEAFF. The CDR3 bases are TGTTCCAGGGGTAGGGGCTTAACCAACGACACTGAAGCTTTCTTT.

V and J are TRBV5-1 and TRBJ2-3, with no clear D. The CDR3 contains 18 residues. V lost 2 bases and J 8 bases, leaving 27 bases between the germline ends. The germline gives CDR1 SGHRS, CDR2 YFSETQ. The CDR3, as DNA: TGCGCCAGCAGCTTCCGGAGTTATACCCAGAGGACCCCTGGTACGCAGTATTTT. It yields the protein CASSFRSYTQRTPGTQYF.

The J gene is TRBJ1-6, the V gene TRBV9; weak D call: TRBD1 (6 bases). With 3 bases removed from V and 3 bases from J, the gap between germline ends came to 16 bases. The germline gives CDR1 SGDLS, CDR2 YYNGEE. This CDR3 has 17 amino acids. CDR3 DNA sequence: TGTGCCAGCAGCGCCGGAGGGGGACGGTTCTATAATTCACCCCTCCACTTT. The encoded protein is CASSAGGGRFYNSPLHF.

The chain couples TRBV12-5 to TRBJ1-6, with D possibly matching TRBD1 (5 bases). Trimming cost V 5 bases and J 7 bases, with 15 bases left between them. The germline gives CDR1 LGHNT, CDR2 FRNRAP. The CDR3 contains 15 residues. CDR3 region: CASGPPGGDNSPLHF. Written as DNA, the CDR3 is TGTGCTAGTGGTCCCCCGGGGGGGGACAATTCACCCCTCCACTTT.

The chain combines TRBV6-5 with TRBJ2-7; TRBD1 or TRBD2 may be the D gene (5 bases each). The CDR3 length is 14 residues. Trimming removed 6 bases at V and 5 bases at J, with 17 bases between. Germline CDR1 and CDR2: MNHEY and SVGAGI. The CDR3, as DNA: TGTGCCAGCAGGATACCGCGAGTGGGGGACGAGCAGTACTTC. It specifies CASRIPRVGDEQYF.

V is TRBV18 and J is TRBJ1-3, with TRBD1 matching over 7 bases. This CDR3 spans 16 amino acids. The germline CDR1 and CDR2 sequences are KGHSH and LQKENI. Losses at the gene ends were 4 bases for V and 1 base for J; bases not matched to a gene: 7. The DNA of the CDR3 is TGTGCCAGCTCACTCGGACAGGCTACTTCTGGAAACACCATATATTTT. It yields the protein CASSLGQATSGNTIYF.

The J gene is TRBJ2-1, the V gene TRBV19; the match to TRBD2 covers 7 bases. The V and J ends lost 10 bases and 3 bases, in that order; junction bases with no gene match: 6. Germline V gives CDR1 LNHDA, CDR2 SQIVND (reference sequence). CDR3 length: 13 amino acids. CDR3 nucleotides: TGTGCCACCCTGCAGCGGGGCTACAATGAGCAGTTCTTC. Translating gives CATLQRGYNEQFF.

The V call is TRBV19, the J call TRBJ1-1; unclear D gene. The CDR3 contains 14 residues. V lost 5 bases and J 11 bases, leaving 21 bases between the germline ends. Germline CDR1 is LNHDA and CDR2 is SQIVND (reference sequence). The CDR3 here is CASSRPTTPNLAFF. The CDR3 DNA follows: TGTGCCAGTAGTCGACCCACCACGCCCAACTTGGCTTTCTTT.

J is TRBJ1-2 and V is TRBV10-3; D possibly corresponds to TRBD1 (5 bases). Per the germline V gene, CDR1 is ENHRY and CDR2 is SYGVKD. Trimming removed 4 bases at V and 0 bases at J, with 15 bases between. This CDR3 is built from 16 residues. The CDR3 DNA reads as TGTGCCATCAGTGGGGAGATGGGGGTCGCTAACTATGGCTACACCTTC. Translated: CAISGEMGVANYGYTF.

V is TRBV4-2 and J is TRBJ2-7, with 10 bases aligning to TRBD2. This CDR3 has 17 residues. Germline CDR1 reads LGHNA; CDR2 reads YNFKEQ. The junction had 7 bases not matched to a gene; V was cut back by 2 bases and J by 0 bases. CDR3 region: CASSQLAGGQSSYEQYF. CDR3 DNA: TGTGCCAGCAGCCAATTAGCGGGGGGCCAGAGCTCCTACGAGCAGTACTTC.

This clone was recorded once. This chain links TRBV3-1 (or the pseudogene TRBV3-2) with TRBJ1-2; 8 nucleotides agree with TRBD1. Looked up from germline, CDR1 is LGHDT and CDR2 is YNNKEL (reference sequence). CDR3 length equals 14 residues. V was pared by 4 bases and J by 3 bases, with 4 bases of the junction left unmatched. CDR3 DNA: TGTGCCAGCAGCCCCGGACAGGGCCACTATGGCTACACCTTC. As protein: CASSPGQGHYGYTF.

V and J are TRBV15 and TRBJ1-4; TRBD1 aligns across 8 bases. CDR3 length: 17 residues. The J segment lost 7 bases and the V segment lost 2 bases, leaving 12 bases of the junction unmatched. CDR1 is LNHNV, CDR2 YYDKDF, per germline (reference sequence). CDR3 sequence reads: CATSRFPGGSVVEKLFF. The CDR3 DNA is TGTGCCACCAGCAGATTTCCAGGGGGCTCCGTAGTTGAAAAACTGTTTTTT.

The rearrangement links TRBV9 to TRBJ2-7, with 11 positions matching TRBD2. After removal of 3 bases from V and 5 bases from J, the junction contained 7 bases not matched to a gene. Looked up from germline, CDR1 is SGDLS and CDR2 is YYNGEE. The CDR3 consists of 15 residues. Written as DNA, the CDR3 is TGTGCCAGCAGCGAGGCTAGCGGGGGGAGCGACGAGCAGTACTTC. Translated: CASSEASGGSDEQYF.

V and J are TRBV6-2 or TRBV6-3 and TRBJ1-5; tentative D call: TRBD1 (5 bases). Germline-derived CDR1 and CDR2 are MNHEY and SVGEGT. The CDR3 length is 18 residues. V was cut by 3 bases and J by 6 bases, with 24 bases left in between. CDR3 nucleotides: TGTGCCAGCAGTTATCACCCATCGAACGACAGACGTGGTCAGCCCCAGCATTTT. Amino acids: CASSYHPSNDRRGQPQHF.

This chain links TRBV10-3 with TRBJ2-5; D gene uncertain. The V end lost 10 bases, the J end lost 2 bases, and 11 bases lay between the germline ends. Looked up from germline, CDR1 is ENHRY and CDR2 is SYGVKD. This CDR3 has 12 amino acids. The CDR3 is CATGPRQETQYF. As DNA, the CDR3 is TGTGCCACCGGACCACGTCAAGAGACCCAGTACTTC.

The chain is built from TRBV30 and TRBJ2-2; TRBD1 matches at 11 bases. The germline CDR1 and CDR2 sequences are GTSNPN and SVGIG (reference sequence). This CDR3 is built from 15 residues. Losses at the gene ends were 3 bases for V and 3 bases for J; bases not matched to a gene: 3. Here the CDR3 DNA reads TGTGCCTGGAGCGGGACAGGGGGTTACACCGGGGAGCTGTTTTTT. Protein: CAWSGTGGYTGELFF.

V usage is TRBV5-1 and J usage is TRBJ1-1; D remains ambiguous. The germline V gene has CDR1 SGHRS and CDR2 YFSETQ. Trimming left V 0 bases short and J 0 bases short, with 9 bases between. The CDR3 has 15 amino acids. The CDR3 sequence is CASSLDGTLNTEAFF. The CDR3 nucleotides are TGCGCCAGCAGCTTGGATGGCACCTTGAACACTGAAGCTTTCTTT.

For the CDR3, the DNA is TGTGCCAGCAGCTTTTTGACTCGGGTCAACTATGGCTACACCTTC. Amino acids: CASSFLTRVNYGYTF. The chain recombines TRBV5-6 with TRBJ1-2; D ambiguous. The CDR3 totals 15 residues. V lost 2 bases, J lost 2 bases, and 13 bases lay in between. Germline V gene lookup returns CDR1 SGHDT and CDR2 YYEEEE.

This clone was found once. Other DNA sequences in the sample encode the same CDR3. This rearrangement joins TRBV4-1 to TRBJ1-3; D is undetermined. The CDR3 extends over 12 amino acids. V gave up 1 base and J gave up 4 bases, with 2 bases separating them. Per the germline V gene, CDR1 is MGHRA and CDR2 is YSYEKL. The CDR3 loop reads CASSQAGNTIYF. CDR3 DNA sequence: TGCGCCAGCAGCCAAGCAGGAAACACCATATATTTT.

The chain carries TRBV27 and TRBJ1-5; D remains unclear. The germline gives CDR1 MNHEY, CDR2 SMNVEV (reference sequence). The V end lost 3 bases, the J end lost 7 bases, and 13 bases lay between the germline ends. The CDR3 sequence is 14 residues long. CDR3 sequence reads: CASSLMPGYQPQHF. In DNA, the CDR3 is TGTGCCAGCAGTTTGATGCCGGGTTACCAGCCCCAGCATTTT.

The J gene is TRBJ2-3, the V gene TRBV27, with 8 bases that match TRBD2. V dropped 7 bases and J dropped 8; count of bases not matched to a gene: 14. Germline lookup yields CDR1 MNHEY and CDR2 SMNVEV (reference sequence). The CDR3 loop spans 15 amino acids. The DNA for the CDR3 is TGTGCCAGCACTCTTTTCGGGGGGGCCGGAGGTACGCAGTATTTT. This translates into CASTLFGGAGGTQYF.

The chain couples TRBV10-2 to TRBJ1-2; the match to TRBD1 covers 7 bases. Losses at the gene ends were 2 bases for V and 8 bases for J; bases not matched to a gene: 5. This CDR3 has 13 residues. Germline V gene lookup returns CDR1 WSHSY and CDR2 SAAADI. The CDR3 DNA sequence: TGCGCCAGCAGTGAGACCAGGGGGGGCGGCTACACCTTC. Its protein is CASSETRGGGYTF.

The rearrangement uses TRBV12-5 and TRBJ1-1, with unresolved D. The CDR3 runs 14 residues. Germline V lookup: CDR1 LGHNT, CDR2 FRNRAP. Trimming removed 0 bases at V and 5 bases at J, with 10 bases between. The CDR3 DNA is TGTGCTAGTGGTTTGGTAAGAGTGGGAACTGAAGCTTTCTTT. Amino acids: CASGLVRVGTEAFF.

Worth noting for this clone: Other DNA sequences of this sample code for an identical CDR3. Here the CDR3 reads CASSIQGYSNQPQHF. For the CDR3, the DNA is TGTGCCAGTAGTATACAGGGCTATAGCAATCAGCCCCAGCATTTT. This rearrangement joins TRBV19 to TRBJ1-5; weak D call: TRBD1 (5 bases). The CDR3 has 15 amino acids. Looked up from germline, CDR1 is LNHDA and CDR2 is SQIVND (reference sequence). V was pared by 2 bases and J by 0 bases, with 8 bases between.

The gene calls are TRBV6-5 and TRBJ2-7, with 10 bases aligning to TRBD2. CDR3 length equals 15 residues. The trim removed 2 bases at V and 2 bases at J, leaving 3 bases unmatched. Per germline, CDR1 MNHEY and CDR2 SVGAGI. Here the CDR3 DNA reads TGTGCCAGCAGTTACGGCCTAGCGGGGGCCTACGAGCAGTACTTC. Its translation is CASSYGLAGAYEQYF.

CDR3 residues: CASSNFPGLAGNEQFF. CDR3 nucleotide sequence: TGTGCCAGCAGCAACTTTCCGGGACTAGCGGGCAATGAGCAGTTCTTC. The genes are TRBV4-2 and TRBJ2-1, with 12 bases lining up with TRBD2. Germline values: CDR1 LGHNA, CDR2 YNFKEQ. V lost 5 bases to trimming and J lost 6 bases; unmatched junction nucleotides: 8. This CDR3 has 16 amino acids.

This clone was recorded only once. The chain joins TRBV11-2 to TRBJ1-1, with TRBD1 matching over 8 bases. Germline V gene lookup returns CDR1 SGHAT and CDR2 FQNNGV. V was clipped by 5 bases and J by 6 bases; unmatched bases: 14. The CDR3 is 16 amino acids. In nucleotides, the CDR3 is TGTGCCAGCAGCCCCAGTCGGACAGGGCGGAGCGCTGAAGCTTTCTTT. It translates to CASSPSRTGRSAEAFF.

The chain carries TRBV5-1 and TRBJ1-2; D might be TRBD1 (5 bases). The CDR3 is made up of 15 amino acids. Between the trimmed V and J ends, which lost 5 bases and 2 bases, there was a span of 16 bases. Germline V gene sequence: CDR1 SGHRS, CDR2 YFSETQ. In nucleotides, the CDR3 is TGCGCCAGCAGTCAGGGCGTAGGAGGAAACTATGGCTACACCTTC. It yields the protein CASSQGVGGNYGYTF.

This chain uses TRBV11-2 with TRBJ1-5; D is perhaps TRBD1 (5 bases). The germline V and J ends were trimmed by 5 bases and 0 bases, with 11 bases remaining between them. The CDR3 covers 15 residues. CDR1 is SGHAT and CDR2 is FQNNGV in the germline V gene. CDR3 amino acids: CASSLAGNSNQPQHF. CDR3 nucleotide sequence: TGTGCCAGCAGCCTAGCAGGGAATAGCAATCAGCCCCAGCATTTT.